The 9 T cell receptor beta chains presented below share a single source sample, sequenced in a study of T cells in localized non-small cell lung cancer. Some clones are missing from TCRdb's copy, which holds only in-frame ones; the method was immunoSEQ multiplex PCR. Of some 25,000 clones detected, around 88% appear once; the ten largest clones hold roughly 15%. The source was peripheral blood, collected before any cancer treatment. The receptors were sampled from a female donor older than 55 with stage I lung adenocarcinoma.

The V gene is TRBV5-6, the J gene TRBJ1-2; 8 bases line up with TRBD1. Germline trimming cut 2 bases from V and 4 bases from J; bases unmatched to any gene: 7. The germline V gene has CDR1 SGHDT and CDR2 YYEEEE. This CDR3 has 15 residues. CDR3 bases: TGTGCCAGCAGCTTAGGACAGGGCAACGTCTATGGCTACACCTTC. As protein: CASSLGQGNVYGYTF.

The chain employs TRBV15 and TRBJ1-2; 8 bases are shared with TRBD1. This CDR3 region has 15 residues. Germline loops: CDR1 LNHNV, CDR2 YYDKDF (reference sequence). J gave up 4 bases and V 5 bases, and 9 bases lay outside the gene matches. CDR3 amino acids: CATSSDRGRGYGYTF. CDR3 in DNA: TGTGCCACCAGCTCAGACAGGGGACGCGGCTATGGCTACACCTTC.

The chain recombines TRBV5-8 with TRBJ1-2, with D maybe TRBD1 (6 bases). Germline CDR1 reads SGHTS; CDR2 reads YDEGEE. The CDR3 extends over 16 amino acids. The V gene lost 0 bases and the J gene lost 2 bases, with 14 bases spanning the gap. DNA of the CDR3: TGTGCCAGCAGCTTGGTGGGCAGGGGCGCGAACTATGGCTACACCTTC. This sequence encodes CASSLVGRGANYGYTF. Using reference TRBV5-8 and TRBJ1-2 for the parts outside the CDR3, the full variable domain is EAGVTQSPTHLIKTRGQQATLRCSPISGHTSVYWYQQALGLGLQFLLWYDEGEERNRGNFPPRFSGRQFPNYSSELNVNALELEDSALYLCASSLVGRGANYGYTFGSGTRLTVV.

The V call is TRBV2, the J call TRBJ1-5; D may be TRBD1 (5 bases). Trimming took off 6 bases at V and 2 bases at J, with 11 bases between the two ends. This CDR3 is 14 amino acids long. Germline V gene lookup returns CDR1 SNHLY and CDR2 FYNNEI. DNA of the CDR3: TGTGCCAGCAGCCAGGGTGTGGGCAATCAGCCCCAGCATTTT. Translation: CASSQGVGNQPQHF.

The chain employs TRBV28 and TRBJ1-6; D unclear. Germline CDR1 MDHEN, CDR2 SYDVKM. The V end lost 5 bases, the J end lost 7 bases, and 15 bases lay between the germline ends. The CDR3 consists of 15 residues. The CDR3 sequence: CASSLAVGKNSPLHF. The CDR3 coding sequence is TGTGCCAGCAGTCTGGCAGTAGGTAAAAATTCACCCCTCCACTTT.

The chain is built from TRBV5-4 and TRBJ2-5; 14 bases fit TRBD2. Germline V gene sequence: CDR1 SGHNT, CDR2 YYREEE (reference sequence). The CDR3 totals 17 residues. The J segment lost 2 bases and the V segment lost 4 bases, leaving 7 bases of the junction unmatched. Here the CDR3 reads CASSRGTSGRKQETQYF. In DNA form, the CDR3 reads TGTGCCAGCAGCCGGGGGACTAGCGGGAGAAAACAAGAGACCCAGTACTTC.

The rearrangement links TRBV11-3 to TRBJ2-2; D is undetermined. The CDR3 has 14 residues. Germline V lookup: CDR1 SGHNT, CDR2 YENEEA. Trimming took 0 bases from V and 5 from J, leaving 7 bases between them. The DNA for the CDR3 is TGTGCCAGCAGCTTAGATCGCGGAACCGGGGAGCTGTTTTTT. Translation gives CASSLDRGTGELFF.

The chain links TRBV6-1 to TRBJ1-5; D is ambiguous. Germline V CDR1 and CDR2: MNHNS, SASEGT. This CDR3 is 13 amino acids long. V was shortened by 7 bases and J by 6 bases, with 13 bases between the two germline ends. This CDR3 reads CASIFALGQPQHF. CDR3 sequence (DNA): TGTGCCAGCATTTTTGCTCTCGGTCAGCCCCAGCATTTT.

This clone counts as medium-sized. The chain is built from TRBV18 and TRBJ2-1; 12 bases align to TRBD2. In germline, CDR1 is KGHSH, CDR2 LQKENI. The CDR3 consists of 15 residues. V shed 3 bases, J shed 6 bases, and the junction held 3 bases outside the gene matches. CDR3 sequence: CASSPGLAGINEQFF. The CDR3 nucleotides read TGTGCCAGCTCACCCGGACTAGCGGGAATCAATGAGCAGTTCTTC.